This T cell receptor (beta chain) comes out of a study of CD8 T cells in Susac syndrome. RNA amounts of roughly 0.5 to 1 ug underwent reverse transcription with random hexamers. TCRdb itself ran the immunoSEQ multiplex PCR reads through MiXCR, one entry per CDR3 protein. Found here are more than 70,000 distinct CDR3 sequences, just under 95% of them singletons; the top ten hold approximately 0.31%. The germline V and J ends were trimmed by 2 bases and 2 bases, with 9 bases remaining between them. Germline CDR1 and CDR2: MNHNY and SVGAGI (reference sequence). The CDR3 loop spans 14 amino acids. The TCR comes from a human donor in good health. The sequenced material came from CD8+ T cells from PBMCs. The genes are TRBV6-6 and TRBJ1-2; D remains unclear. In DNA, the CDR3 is TGTGCCAGCAGTTACGCCAATCAGAACTATGGCTACACCTTC. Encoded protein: CASSYANQNYGYTF.